One sample yielded the 12 T cell receptor beta chains listed below, sequenced in a study of human CD8 memory T cell subsets. Making the TCR beta libraries relied on UMI-labeled 5' RACE. TCRdb re-analyzed the 5' RACE reads; it lists each CDR3 protein once, without DNA. This sample's clone table lists approximately 11,000 distinct CDR3 sequences. Source material: CD8+ T cells from PBMCs. These receptors were collected from a human donor in good health.

This chain joins TRBV20-1 and TRBJ2-7; TCRdb names TRBD1, which stays unverified in the absence of DNA. Germline CDR1 and CDR2: DFQATT and SNEGSKA (reference sequence). The CDR3 runs 13 residues. This CDR3 reads CSATGQDSYEQYF.

This chain links TRBV7-9 with TRBJ2-1; TCRdb outputs TRBD2, but without DNA this stays unchecked. The CDR3 is 16 residues long. CDR1 and CDR2 (germline): SEHNR, FQNEAQ (reference sequence). This CDR3 reads CASSNAGGLAGLEQFF.

The V and J genes are TRBV6-5 and TRBJ2-2; TCRdb returns TRBD1, unconfirmable since there is no DNA. Per germline, CDR1 MNHEY and CDR2 SVGAGI. The CDR3 runs 18 residues. This chain's CDR3 is CASSYPPTGTANTGELFF.

The chain employs TRBV5-6 and TRBJ2-3; there is no DNA to check the TCRdb D call of TRBD1. CDR1 is SGHDT, CDR2 YYEEEE, per germline. The CDR3 covers 14 residues. This chain's CDR3 is CASSPGTSADTQYF.

The chain carries TRBV5-4 and TRBJ1-2. The germline V gene has CDR1 SGHNT and CDR2 YYREEE (reference sequence). The CDR3 extends over 14 amino acids. The CDR3 region is CASTFSGANYGYTF. The whole variable domain, remainder taken from reference TRBV5-4 and TRBJ1-2, is ETGVTQSPTHLIKTRGQQVTLRCSSQSGHNTVSWYQQALGQGPQFIFQYYREEENGRGNFPPRFSGLQFPNYSSELNVNALELDDSALYLCASTFSGANYGYTFGSGTRLTVV.

The chain links TRBV19 to TRBJ1-4. Germline V gene data show CDR1 as LNHDA and CDR2 as SQIVND (reference sequence). The CDR3 sequence is 14 residues long. The CDR3 is CASRAGQNVEKLFF.

The chain employs TRBV2 and TRBJ2-2; TCRdb's D call of TRBD1 is untestable without DNA. The germline V gene encodes CDR1 SNHLY and CDR2 FYNNEI. CDR3 length: 15 residues. The CDR3 sequence is CASRAGTGNTGELFF.

The rearrangement uses TRBV7-6 and TRBJ2-5; TCRdb reports TRBD1, a call that lacks DNA to check it against. The CDR3 consists of 14 residues. Germline CDR1 is SGHVS and CDR2 is FNYEAQ. The CDR3 region is CASSPSGIGETQYF.

The chain uses TRBV7-9 and TRBJ1-1; TCRdb indicates TRBD1, and absent DNA this call remains unverified. This CDR3 comprises 16 residues. Germline-derived CDR1 and CDR2 are SEHNR and FQNEAQ (reference sequence). CDR3 sequence: CASSFTDRGRDTEAFF.

This sequence joins TRBV4-1 and TRBJ2-1; TCRdb returns TRBD2, unconfirmable since there is no DNA. Germline assignment: CDR1 MGHRA and CDR2 YSYEKL. This CDR3 comprises 15 residues. The CDR3 is CASSQGPGLSDEQFF.

By frequency, this clonotype registers medium-sized. J is TRBJ2-5 and V is TRBV29-1; there is no DNA to check the TCRdb D call of TRBD2. The CDR3 spans 13 residues. Per germline, CDR1 SQVTM and CDR2 ANQGSEA. CDR3 amino acids: CSVDGGGQETQYF.

The chain couples TRBV7-8 to TRBJ2-2; TCRdb outputs TRBD2, but without DNA this stays unchecked. This CDR3 is 15 amino acids long. Germline values: CDR1 SGHVS, CDR2 FQNEAQ. The CDR3 loop reads CASSKVAGNTGELFF.